Given below is one T cell receptor beta chain in context. Its antigen is not known. Cells classed as naive CD8+ T cells were CD45RO-CCR7+CD27+CD95-. This sample was taken from a study of CXCR3-negative and CXCR3-positive naive CD8 T cells. Study-wide context: Collectively, the libraries yielded some 150 million TRB reads in total, at about 1.5 +/- 0.3 million per library. Study results and limitations: Whereas memory cells differed, naive CXCR3-negative and CXCR3-positive cells shared similar TRBV-TRBJ usage. Each naive subset displayed comparably high diversity, whereas memory CD8+ cells displayed much lower diversity. TRB CDR3 hydrophobicity was greater in CXCR3-positive naive cells than in CXCR3-negative naive cells.

The germline V gene has CDR1 DFQATT and CDR2 SNEGSKA (reference sequence). This CDR3 has 15 residues. The TRB cDNA libraries were prepared by 5' RACE with UMI labels. No DNA is given; TCRdb re-called the 5' RACE reads and lists each CDR3 protein once. The listing contains tens of thousands of distinct CDR3 sequences. The V and J genes are TRBV20-1 and TRBJ1-1; TCRdb picks TRBD1, but there is no DNA to check that call. The TCR comes from a human donor in good health. Some clones in this sample may be carry-over from other donors' samples. The sequencing input was naive CXCR3+ CD8+ T cells from blood. The sample's subset: CD45RO-CCR7+CD27+CD95- naive CD8+ T cells expressing CXCR3 (TNR3+). CDR3 region: CSARDYRGSGTEAFF.